Detailed here is one T cell receptor (beta chain). This record comes from a study of blood T cell repertoires in COVID-19. Study in general: Samples of COVID-19 (acute and convalescent) were obtained from the United States, Italy and Spain. From T cells, B-cell-depleted T cells, or PBMCs came the material, which was cDNA or gDNA.

The CDR3 is 16 residues long. Germline loops: CDR1 SQVTM, CDR2 ANQGSEA. The V end lost 6 bases, the J end lost 3 bases, and 22 bases lay between the germline ends. Original handling: The assay estimated nucleated cells by amplifying reference gene primers. Using immunoSEQ multiplex PCR, the repertoire was profiled, and TCRdb retains in-frame clones only, with some absent. V and J calls and clone size are as listed in that table; D and trimming were resolved from the DNA. The table records more than 300,000 clones, more than 70% of them present only once. The chain employs TRBV29-1 and TRBJ2-3, with D perhaps TRBD2 (7 bases). Source material: peripheral blood. The sequence was obtained from a woman aged 50 to 65 with acute or convalescent COVID-19. Written as DNA, the CDR3 is TGCAGCGTAAGGGGTAAAGTGGGAGGGGGGACAGATACGCAGTATTTT. Translated, it gives CSVRGKVGGGTDTQYF.